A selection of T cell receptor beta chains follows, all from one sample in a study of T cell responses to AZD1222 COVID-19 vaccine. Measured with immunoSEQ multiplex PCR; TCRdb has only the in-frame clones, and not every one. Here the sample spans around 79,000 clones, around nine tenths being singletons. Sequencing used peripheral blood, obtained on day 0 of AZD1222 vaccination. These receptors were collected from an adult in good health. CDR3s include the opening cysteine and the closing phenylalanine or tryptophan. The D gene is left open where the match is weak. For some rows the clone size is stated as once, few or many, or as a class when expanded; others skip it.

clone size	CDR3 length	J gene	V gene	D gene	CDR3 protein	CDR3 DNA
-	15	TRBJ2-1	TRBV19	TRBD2	CASTPLAGLHNEQFF	TGTGCCAGTACCCCACTAGCGGGGCTTCACAATGAGCAGTTCTTC
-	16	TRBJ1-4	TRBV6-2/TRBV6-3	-	CASSLVVLNGGEKLFF	TGTGCCAGCAGCCTTGTTGTACTCAACGGAGGTGAAAAACTGTTTTTT
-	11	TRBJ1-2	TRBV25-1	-	CASSELWGYTF	TGTGCCAGCAGTGAATTGTGGGGCTACACCTTC
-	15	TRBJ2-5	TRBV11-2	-	CASSLNVVLQETQYF	TGTGCCAGCAGCTTAAATGTGGTCCTCCAAGAGACCCAGTACTTC
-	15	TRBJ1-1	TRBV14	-	CASSRGPIQNTEAFF	TGTGCCAGCAGCCGGGGCCCTATTCAGAACACTGAAGCTTTCTTT
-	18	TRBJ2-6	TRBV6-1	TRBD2	CASSEAPGGSSGANVLTF	TGTGCCAGCAGTGAGGCTCCCGGGGGGAGCTCTGGGGCCAACGTCCTGACTTTC
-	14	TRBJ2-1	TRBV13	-	CASSLVTGSNEQFF	TGTGCCAGCAGCTTAGTGACAGGTTCCAATGAGCAGTTCTTC
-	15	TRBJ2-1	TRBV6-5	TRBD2	CASRDRTSGYNEQFF	TGTGCCAGCAGGGATAGGACTAGCGGCTACAATGAGCAGTTCTTC
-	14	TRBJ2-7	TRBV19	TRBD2	CASSRLAGNYEQYF	TGTGCCAGTAGTCGACTAGCGGGTAACTACGAGCAGTACTTC
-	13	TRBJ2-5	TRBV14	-	CASSQDFFKTQYF	TGTGCCAGCAGCCAAGATTTCTTTAAGACCCAGTACTTC
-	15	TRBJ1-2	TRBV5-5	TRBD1	CASSLWGQTNYGYTF	TGTGCCAGCAGCTTGTGGGGACAGACCAACTATGGCTACACCTTC
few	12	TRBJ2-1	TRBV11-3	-	CASSLTDNEQFF	TGTGCCAGCAGCTTGACAGACAATGAGCAGTTCTTC
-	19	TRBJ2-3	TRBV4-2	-	CASSYGQGLSGGRVDTQYF	TGTGCCAGCAGCTACGGACAGGGGTTGTCGGGAGGGAGAGTAGATACGCAGTATTTT
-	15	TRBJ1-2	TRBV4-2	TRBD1	CASSQGTGGGYGYTF	TGTGCCAGCAGCCAAGGGACAGGCGGGGGCTATGGCTACACCTTC
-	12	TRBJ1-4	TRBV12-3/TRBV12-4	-	CASSSPGLKLFF	TGTGCCAGCAGTTCTCCGGGGCTCAAACTGTTTTTT
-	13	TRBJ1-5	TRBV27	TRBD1	CASADREEAPQHF	TGTGCCAGCGCGGACAGGGAGGAGGCGCCCCAGCATTTT
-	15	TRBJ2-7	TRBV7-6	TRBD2	CASSPGLAASYEQYF	TGTGCCAGCAGCCCAGGACTAGCGGCCTCCTACGAGCAGTACTTC
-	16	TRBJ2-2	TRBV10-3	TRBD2	CAISESSGRRTGELFF	TGTGCCATCAGTGAGTCAAGCGGGAGACGTACCGGGGAGCTGTTTTTT
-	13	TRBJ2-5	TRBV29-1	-	CSVQLLVQETQYF	TGCAGCGTTCAACTTCTGGTCCAAGAGACCCAGTACTTC
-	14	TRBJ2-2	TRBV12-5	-	CASGEGGPLGELFF	TGTGCTAGCGGGGAGGGGGGTCCTCTCGGGGAGCTGTTTTTT
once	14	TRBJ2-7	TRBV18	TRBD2	CASSPGLAVNEQYF	TGTGCCAGCTCACCGGGACTAGCGGTGAACGAGCAGTACTTC
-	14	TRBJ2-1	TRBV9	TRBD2	CASSVASGIGEQFF	TGTGCCAGCAGCGTAGCTAGCGGGATAGGTGAGCAGTTCTTC
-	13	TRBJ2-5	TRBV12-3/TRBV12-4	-	CASSEPPIETQYF	TGTGCCAGCAGTGAGCCCCCCATAGAGACCCAGTACTTC
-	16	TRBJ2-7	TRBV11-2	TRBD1	CASSLVDRGSSYEQYF	TGTGCCAGCAGCTTAGTGGACAGGGGGAGCTCCTACGAGCAGTACTTC
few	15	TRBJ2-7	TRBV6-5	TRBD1	CASSPGTGDDYEQYF	TGTGCCAGCAGCCCCGGGACAGGGGACGACTACGAGCAGTACTTC
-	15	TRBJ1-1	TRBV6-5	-	CASMSQAGRNTEAFF	TGTGCCAGCATGAGCCAGGCGGGAAGAAACACTGAAGCTTTCTTT
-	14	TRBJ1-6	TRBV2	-	CASRPPLAGSPLHF	TGTGCCAGCAGGCCCCCCCTTGCGGGATCACCCCTCCACTTT
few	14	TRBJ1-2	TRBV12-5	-	CASGRGDLTYGYTF	TGTGCTAGTGGCCGGGGGGACCTCACCTATGGCTACACCTTC
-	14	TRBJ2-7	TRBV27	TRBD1	CASSLRDRAYEQYF	TGTGCCAGCAGTTTACGGGACAGGGCCTACGAGCAGTACTTC
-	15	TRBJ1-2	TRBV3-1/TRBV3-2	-	CASRQFEASGYGYTF	TGTGCCAGCAGGCAGTTTGAGGCATCGGGCTATGGCTACACCTTC
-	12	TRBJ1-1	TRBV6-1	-	CASSEIRDEAFF	TGTGCCAGCAGTGAAATTCGAGATGAAGCTTTCTTT
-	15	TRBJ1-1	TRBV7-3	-	CASSSLQGRDTEAFF	TGTGCCAGCAGCTCCTTACAGGGTAGGGACACTGAAGCTTTCTTT
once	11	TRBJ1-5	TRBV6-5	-	CASSPNQPQHF	TGTGCCAGCAGCCCCAATCAGCCCCAGCATTTT
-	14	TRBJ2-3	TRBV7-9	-	CASSLGGKPDTQYF	TGTGCCAGCAGCTTAGGGGGGAAACCAGATACGCAGTATTTT
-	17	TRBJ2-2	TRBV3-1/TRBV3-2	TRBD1	CASSSKSGTGGTGELFF	TGTGCCAGCAGCTCCAAGTCCGGGACAGGAGGTACCGGGGAGCTGTTTTTT
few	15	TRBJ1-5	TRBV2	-	CASSARQLIRQPQHF	TGTGCCAGCAGTGCTCGGCAACTGATTAGACAGCCCCAGCATTTT
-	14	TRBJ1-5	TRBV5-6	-	CASSWGRVNQPQHF	TGTGCCAGCAGCTGGGGCAGGGTCAATCAGCCCCAGCATTTT
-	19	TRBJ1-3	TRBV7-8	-	CASSLAASGTLGPGNTIYF	TGTGCCAGCAGCTTAGCAGCGTCCGGGACTTTGGGGCCTGGAAACACCATATATTTT
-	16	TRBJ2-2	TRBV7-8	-	CASSFHGDSTSGELFF	TGTGCCAGCAGCTTTCACGGGGATAGCACGTCCGGGGAGCTGTTTTTT
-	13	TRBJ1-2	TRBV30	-	CAGGRGGDYGYTF	TGTGCCGGGGGTAGGGGGGGAGACTATGGCTACACCTTC
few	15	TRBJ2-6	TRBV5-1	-	CASSLTDIGANVLTF	TGCGCCAGCAGCTTGACTGACATCGGGGCCAACGTCCTGACTTTC
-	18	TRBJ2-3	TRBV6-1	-	CASSGGVWAGTRQGTQYF	TGTGCCAGCAGTGGGGGGGTGTGGGCCGGGACTCGCCAAGGTACGCAGTATTTT
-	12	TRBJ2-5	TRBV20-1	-	CSASNFRETQYF	TGCAGTGCTAGTAATTTCAGGGAGACCCAGTACTTC
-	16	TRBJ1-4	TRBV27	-	CASATPSGATNEKLFF	TGTGCCAGCGCAACCCCTTCTGGGGCCACTAATGAAAAACTGTTTTTT
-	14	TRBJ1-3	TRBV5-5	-	CASSLQGSGNTIYF	TGTGCCAGCAGCTTACAGGGTAGTGGAAACACCATATATTTT
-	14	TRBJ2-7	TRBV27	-	CASSPRDVRYEQYF	TGTGCCAGCAGTCCCCGGGATGTGCGATACGAGCAGTACTTC